The 29 T cell receptor beta chains reported below all come from one sample, sequenced in a study of blood T cell repertoires in COVID-19. Here immunoSEQ multiplex PCR was the method, and the copy in TCRdb shows in-frame clones only, minus some. The sample lists more than 200,000 clones, 75% to 90% occurring once. The specimen sequenced was peripheral blood. These receptors all come from a woman in her 70s with active or convalescent COVID-19.

This rearrangement joins TRBV7-2 to TRBJ2-7; 8 bases line up with TRBD2. This CDR3 is 15 amino acids long. The germline gives CDR1 SGHTA, CDR2 FQGNSA. The V gene end was trimmed by 5 bases and the J gene end by 5 bases; junction bases not matched to a gene: 11. The CDR3 protein is CASSPGRAGVDEQYF. CDR3 DNA: TGTGCCAGCAGCCCTGGGCGAGCGGGAGTCGACGAGCAGTACTTC.

The CDR3 spells CASSNKLGQGNYGYTF. In DNA form, the CDR3 reads TGTGCCAGCAGTAACAAGCTTGGACAGGGGAACTATGGCTACACCTTC. The chain combines TRBV28 with TRBJ1-2, with TRBD1 matching over 9 bases. The CDR3 extends over 16 amino acids. The V segment lost 5 bases and the J segment 2 bases; nucleotides outside the gene matches: 9. CDR1 and CDR2 from the germline V gene are MDHEN and SYDVKM.

The V and J genes are TRBV3-1 (or the pseudogene TRBV3-2) and TRBJ1-2; 8 nucleotides align to TRBD1. The length of the CDR3 is 14 residues. The V and J ends lost 0 bases and 5 bases, in that order; junction bases with no gene match: 2. Per the germline V gene, CDR1 is LGHDT and CDR2 is YNNKEL (reference sequence). CDR3 coding DNA: TGTGCCAGCAGCCAAGAAAACAGGGGGTATGGCTACACCTTC. Encoded protein: CASSQENRGYGYTF.

V and J are TRBV6-2 or TRBV6-3 and TRBJ1-5; D is perhaps TRBD1 (5 bases). This CDR3 contains 15 residues. V lost 3 bases, J lost 5 bases, and 14 bases lay in between. Germline values: CDR1 MNHEY, CDR2 SVGEGT. The CDR3 DNA reads TGTGCCAGCAGTTATCAGCGGGGCCCCCATCAGCCCCAGCATTTT. Translated, it gives CASSYQRGPHQPQHF.

V gene TRBV12-3 or TRBV12-4 combines with J gene TRBJ1-1; a weak D match, TRBD1 (6 bases). The germline V and J ends were trimmed by 7 bases and 11 bases, with 20 bases remaining between them. The CDR3 has 13 amino acids. CDR3 residues: CASTLGEGVDAFF. As DNA, the CDR3 is TGTGCCAGCACCTTGGGGGAGGGGGTAGATGCTTTCTTT.

The rearrangement links TRBV27 to TRBJ2-3; 9 bases line up with TRBD2. The germline gives CDR1 MNHEY, CDR2 SMNVEV (reference sequence). Germline trimming cut 3 bases from V and 3 bases from J; bases unmatched to any gene: 4. The CDR3 covers 15 residues. CDR3 coding DNA: TGTGCCAGCAGTTTGCGGGGGGGCTGGACAGATACGCAGTATTTT. Its translation is CASSLRGGWTDTQYF.

This rearrangement joins TRBV6-2 or TRBV6-3 to TRBJ1-5, with TRBD1 matching 7 bases. The CDR3 has 14 residues. With V trimmed by 2 bases and J by 9 bases, 7 bases remained unmatched. Looked up from germline, CDR1 is MNHEY and CDR2 is SVGEGT. The CDR3 nucleotides read TGTGCCAGCAGTTACCCAGGGGGATTGGGGCCCCAGCATTTT. It translates to CASSYPGGLGPQHF.

The chain is built from TRBV7-2 and TRBJ1-2; the D gene is possibly TRBD1 (6 bases). The CDR3 has 15 amino acids. V lost 0 bases and J 3 bases, leaving 11 bases between the germline ends. CDR1 SGHTA and CDR2 FQGNSA come from the germline V gene. The CDR3 sequence is CASSLAARGDYGYTF. The CDR3 nucleotides are TGTGCCAGCAGCTTAGCGGCCAGGGGAGACTATGGCTACACCTTC.

The CDR3, as DNA: TGTGCCAGCAGATCCGGCCTTGCGGGACAGCCCCAGCATTTT. Encoded protein: CASRSGLAGQPQHF. The V call is TRBV28, the J call TRBJ1-5; D ambiguous. The V end was cut by 6 bases, the J end by 7 bases, with 16 bases between. The CDR3 sequence is 14 residues long. Germline-derived CDR1 and CDR2 are MDHEN and SYDVKM.

This clone occurred a few times. The chain uses TRBV19 and TRBJ1-2; D is undetermined. V was pared by 3 bases and J by 8 bases, with 10 bases between. The CDR3 contains 12 residues. CDR1 and CDR2 (germline): LNHDA, SQIVND (reference sequence). For the CDR3, the DNA is TGTGCCAGTAGTATCGGAGGGTGGGGCTACACCTTC. Its translation is CASSIGGWGYTF.

In this sample, this clone turned up once. The rearrangement uses TRBV9 and TRBJ1-4, with D perhaps matching TRBD1 (5 bases). V lost 4 bases and J 3 bases, leaving 13 bases between the germline ends. In germline, CDR1 is SGDLS, CDR2 YYNGEE. The CDR3 spans 15 residues. CDR3 in DNA: TGTGCCAGCAGCCCCCATCCAGGGTCTAATGAAAAACTGTTTTTT. Residues: CASSPHPGSNEKLFF.

The chain links TRBV28 to TRBJ2-1, with 9 bases aligning to TRBD1. This CDR3 has 13 residues. J was trimmed by 6 bases and V by 7 bases; bases with no gene match: 4. CDR1 is MDHEN, CDR2 SYDVKM, per germline. For the CDR3, the DNA is TGTGCCAGCAACAGGGGGCCCGTCAATGAGCAGTTCTTC. Translating gives CASNRGPVNEQFF.

The DNA of the CDR3 is TGCGCCAGCCATCAGGGATGGGGCCGAGGGACCCAGTACTTC. This encodes CASHQGWGRGTQYF. The rearrangement uses TRBV5-1 and TRBJ2-5; D possibly corresponds to TRBD1 (5 bases). CDR1 is SGHRS and CDR2 is YFSETQ in the germline V gene. This CDR3 is 14 amino acids long. V was shortened by 7 bases and J by 7 bases, with 20 bases between the two germline ends.

The V gene is TRBV7-6, the J gene TRBJ2-7, with unresolved D. The CDR3 is 15 residues long. The germline V gene encodes CDR1 SGHVS and CDR2 FNYEAQ. V was pared by 2 bases and J by 3 bases, with 14 bases between. The DNA of the CDR3 is TGTGCCAGCAGCTTACGGTTTGGCGGTAACTACGAGCAGTACTTC. It yields the protein CASSLRFGGNYEQYF.

This clone showed up just once. The rearrangement links TRBV3-1 (or the pseudogene TRBV3-2) to TRBJ1-2, with D hard to call. The CDR3 is 14 amino acids. Germline loops: CDR1 LGHDT, CDR2 YNNKEL (reference sequence). Trimming removed 0 bases from V and 1 base from J, with 6 bases in between. The CDR3 is CASSQEGSNYGYTF. CDR3 sequence (DNA): TGTGCCAGCAGCCAAGAGGGCAGTAACTATGGCTACACCTTC.

This chain joins TRBV24-1 and TRBJ1-5, with D possibly being TRBD1 (5 bases). The V end was cut by 1 base, the J end by 4 bases, with 7 bases between. The length of the CDR3 is 14 residues. Germline V gives CDR1 KGHDR, CDR2 SFDVKD. CDR3 DNA sequence: TGTGCCACCAGTGATTTACAGGTAAATCAGCCCCAGCATTTT. This codes for CATSDLQVNQPQHF.

V and J are TRBV10-3 and TRBJ1-2, with 7 bases matching TRBD1. The CDR3 is 14 amino acids. Trimming at V came to 4 bases and at J to 4 bases, leaving 6 bases not matched to a gene. The germline CDR1 and CDR2 sequences are ENHRY and SYGVKD. The CDR3 region is CAISVDRFSYGYTF. The CDR3 DNA follows: TGTGCCATCAGTGTGGACAGGTTTTCCTATGGCTACACCTTC.

The chain uses TRBV29-1 and TRBJ1-1, with no clear D. V was trimmed by 4 bases and J by 0 bases, leaving 15 bases between them. The CDR3 is 15 residues long. Germline V gives CDR1 SQVTM, CDR2 ANQGSEA. Here the CDR3 DNA reads TGCAGCGTTGCCGACGGTAAGCGCATGAACACTGAAGCTTTCTTT. Protein: CSVADGKRMNTEAFF.

Points on this clone: A junction end diverges from the germline sequence, so it may reflect a read error. V usage is TRBV2 and J usage is TRBJ1-5, with D perhaps TRBD1 (5 bases). The CDR3 is made up of 12 amino acids. Germline-derived CDR1 and CDR2 are SNHLY and FYNNEI. The CDR3 DNA reads as TGTGCCAGCAGTTCGGGTCAGGGATCGCAACAGTTT. Its translation is CASSSGQGSQQF. Based on the CDR3 plus reference TRBV2 and TRBJ1-5, the full variable domain is EPEVTQTPSHQVTQMGQEVILRCVPISNHLYFYWYRQILGQKVEFLVSFYNNEISEKSEIFDDQFSVERPDGSNFTLKIRSTKLEDSAMYFCASSSGQGSQQFGDGTRLSIL.

This clone was observed a handful of times. The V and J genes are TRBV9 and TRBJ1-1; 9 nucleotides agree with TRBD1. Germline CDR1 SGDLS, CDR2 YYNGEE. This CDR3 spans 15 amino acids. Trimming at V came to 2 bases and at J to 1 base, leaving 3 bases not matched to a gene. CDR3 protein: CASSVGTGWNTEAFF. CDR3 nucleotide sequence: TGTGCCAGCAGCGTTGGGACAGGGTGGAACACTGAAGCTTTCTTT.

V usage is TRBV7-9 and J usage is TRBJ1-1; the match to TRBD1 covers 9 bases. The trim removed 1 base at V and 12 bases at J, leaving 6 bases unmatched. Germline V gene lookup returns CDR1 SEHNR and CDR2 FQNEAQ (reference sequence). The CDR3 loop spans 13 amino acids. CDR3 amino acids: CASSLGGNRGPFF. The CDR3 nucleotides read TGTGCCAGCAGCTTAGGGGGGAACAGGGGGCCTTTCTTT.

This chain connects TRBV24-1 to TRBJ1-2, with 8 bases fitting TRBD1. The CDR3 contains 16 residues. V shed 6 bases and J 4 bases; nucleotides not matched to a gene: 12. Germline lookup yields CDR1 KGHDR and CDR2 SFDVKD. This chain's CDR3 is CATSQTGTGDSYGYTF. The CDR3 DNA reads TGTGCCACCAGTCAGACCGGGACAGGTGATAGCTATGGCTACACCTTC.

The chain is built from TRBV5-4 and TRBJ2-4; D might be TRBD1 (5 bases). V lost 0 bases to trimming and J lost 5 bases, with 12 bases between them. The CDR3 covers 15 residues. The germline V gene encodes CDR1 SGHNT and CDR2 YYREEE (reference sequence). The CDR3 sequence is CASSLGWGRENIQYF. CDR3 coding DNA: TGTGCCAGCAGCTTGGGGTGGGGCCGGGAAAACATTCAGTACTTC.

This rearrangement joins TRBV7-9 to TRBJ1-2; tentatively, D is TRBD1 (6 bases). V shed 3 bases and J shed 6 bases, with 11 bases lying between them. Germline loops: CDR1 SEHNR, CDR2 FQNEAQ (reference sequence). The CDR3 has 13 residues. Here the CDR3 reads CASSLGAVNGYTF. In DNA, the CDR3 is TGTGCCAGCAGCTTGGGGGCGGTCAATGGCTACACCTTC. Looking up the rest from reference TRBV7-9 and TRBJ1-2 gives the full variable domain: DTGVSQNPRHKITKRGQNVTFRCDPISEHNRLYWYRQTLGQGPEFLTYFQNEAQLEKSRLLSDRFSAERPKGSFSTLEIQRTEQGDSAMYLCASSLGAVNGYTFGSGTRLTVV.

V and J are TRBV7-9 and TRBJ1-1; tentative D call: TRBD1 (6 bases). CDR1 and CDR2 from the germline V gene are SEHNR and FQNEAQ (reference sequence). The CDR3 runs 15 residues. Trimming left V 5 bases short and J 1 base short, with 14 bases between. The CDR3 protein is CASSHLGGSNTEAFF. Written as DNA, the CDR3 is TGTGCCAGCAGCCACTTAGGGGGTTCGAACACTGAAGCTTTCTTT. Together with reference TRBV7-9 and TRBJ1-1, the CDR3 gives the full variable domain: DTGVSQNPRHKITKRGQNVTFRCDPISEHNRLYWYRQTLGQGPEFLTYFQNEAQLEKSRLLSDRFSAERPKGSFSTLEIQRTEQGDSAMYLCASSHLGGSNTEAFFGQGTRLTVV.

This sequence joins TRBV19 and TRBJ2-1, with 11 bases aligning to TRBD2. Per germline, CDR1 LNHDA and CDR2 SQIVND (reference sequence). The junction had 19 bases not matched to a gene; V was cut back by 6 bases and J by 3 bases. The CDR3 has 20 amino acids. The CDR3 protein is CASSLLQGTLAGADYNEQFF. DNA of the CDR3: TGTGCCAGTAGCCTCCTACAGGGTACACTAGCGGGAGCTGACTACAATGAGCAGTTCTTC. The complete variable domain, with remaining parts taken from reference TRBV19 and TRBJ2-1, reads DGGITQSPKYLFRKEGQNVTLSCEQNLNHDAMYWYRQDPGQGLRLIYYSQIVNDFQKGDIAEGYSVSREKKESFPLTVTSAQKNPTAFYLCASSLLQGTLAGADYNEQFFGPGTRLTVL.

V gene TRBV6-4 combines with J gene TRBJ1-4, with D possibly TRBD1 on 5 matching bases. The V and J ends lost 2 bases and 8 bases respectively, with 6 bases between them. The germline CDR1 and CDR2 sequences are MRHNA and SNTAGT. The CDR3 is made up of 12 amino acids. In nucleotides, the CDR3 is TGTGCCAGCAGTGACGGGGCGGAAAAACTGTTTTTT. Translation gives CASSDGAEKLFF.

The CDR3 reads CASSPRTGGNTEAFF. For the CDR3, the DNA is TGTGCCAGCAGTCCCCGGACAGGGGGCAACACTGAAGCTTTCTTT. This chain connects TRBV6-2 or TRBV6-3 to TRBJ1-1; TRBD1 matches at 11 bases. This CDR3 is 15 amino acids long. Losses at the gene ends were 5 bases for V and 2 bases for J; bases not matched to a gene: 4. Per the germline V gene, CDR1 is MNHEY and CDR2 is SVGEGT.

This chain uses TRBV7-9 with TRBJ2-7, with 9 bases matching TRBD2. With 7 bases clipped from V and 5 bases from J, the junction kept 9 bases outside the gene matches. The CDR3 sequence is 14 residues long. Germline CDR1 is SEHNR and CDR2 is FQNEAQ (reference sequence). The CDR3 region has the DNA TGTGCCAGCACCGGGGGCGGGAGGGTTAACGAGCAGTACTTC. This encodes CASTGGGRVNEQYF.